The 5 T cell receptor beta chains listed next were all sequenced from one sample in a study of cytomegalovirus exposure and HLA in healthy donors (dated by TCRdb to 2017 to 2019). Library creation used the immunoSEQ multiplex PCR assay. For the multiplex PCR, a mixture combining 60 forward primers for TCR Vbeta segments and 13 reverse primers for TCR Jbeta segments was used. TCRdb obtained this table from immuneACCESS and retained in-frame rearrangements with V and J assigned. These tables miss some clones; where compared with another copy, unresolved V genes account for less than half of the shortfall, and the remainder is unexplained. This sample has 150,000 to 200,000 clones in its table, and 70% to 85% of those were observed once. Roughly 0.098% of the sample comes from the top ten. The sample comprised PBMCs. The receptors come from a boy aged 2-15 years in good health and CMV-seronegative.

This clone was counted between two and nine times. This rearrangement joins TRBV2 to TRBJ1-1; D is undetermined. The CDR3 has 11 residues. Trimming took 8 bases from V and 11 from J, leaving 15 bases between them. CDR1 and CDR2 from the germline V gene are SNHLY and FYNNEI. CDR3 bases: TGTGCCAGCGTGGGCAGCCATCAGGCTTTCTTT. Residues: CASVGSHQAFF. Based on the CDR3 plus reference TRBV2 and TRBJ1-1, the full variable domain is EPEVTQTPSHQVTQMGQEVILRCVPISNHLYFYWYRQILGQKVEFLVSFYNNEISEKSEIFDDQFSVERPDGSNFTLKIRSTKLEDSAMYFCASVGSHQAFFGQGTRLTVV.

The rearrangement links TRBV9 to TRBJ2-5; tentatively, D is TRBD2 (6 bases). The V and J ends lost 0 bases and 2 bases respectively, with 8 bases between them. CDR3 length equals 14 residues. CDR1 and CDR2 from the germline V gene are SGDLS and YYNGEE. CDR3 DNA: TGTGCCAGCAGCGTAGGCGGGGCGCAAGAGACCCAGTACTTC. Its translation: CASSVGGAQETQYF.

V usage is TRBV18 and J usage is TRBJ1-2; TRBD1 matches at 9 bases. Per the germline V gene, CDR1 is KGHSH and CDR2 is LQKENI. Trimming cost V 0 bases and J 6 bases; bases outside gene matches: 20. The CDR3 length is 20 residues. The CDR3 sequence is CASSPPLLHRDRERRHGYTF. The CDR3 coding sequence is TGTGCCAGCTCACCACCGCTTCTCCACCGGGACAGGGAGCGTCGTCATGGCTACACCTTC.

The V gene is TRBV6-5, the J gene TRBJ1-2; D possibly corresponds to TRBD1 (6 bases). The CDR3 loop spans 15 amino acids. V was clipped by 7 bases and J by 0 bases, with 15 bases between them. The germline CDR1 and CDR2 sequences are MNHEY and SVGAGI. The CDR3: CASTLKWTANYGYTF. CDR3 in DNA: TGTGCCAGCACCCTAAAATGGACAGCTAACTATGGCTACACCTTC.

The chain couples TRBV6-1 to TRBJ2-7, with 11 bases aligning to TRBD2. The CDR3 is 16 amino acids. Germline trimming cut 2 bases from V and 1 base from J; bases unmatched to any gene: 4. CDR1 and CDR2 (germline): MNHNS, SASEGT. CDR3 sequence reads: CASSELAGGSSYEQYF. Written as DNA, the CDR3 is TGTGCCAGCAGTGAATTAGCGGGGGGGTCTTCCTACGAGCAGTACTTC.